The 9 T cell receptor beta chains reported below all come from one sample, sequenced in a study of Graves' ophthalmopathy and Graves' hyperthyroidism (dated by TCRdb to 2016 to 2019). Sequencing took place on an Illumina HiSeq 2000. TCR beta CDR3 regions were amplified from RNA transcripts for repertoire sequencing. The first round was an RT-PCR using HTBI primers with the Qiagen OneStep RT-PCR kit, and this first round was followed by a second-round multiplex PCR, then size selection and purification. TCRdb reworked the public reads: Q25 trimming with fastp, MiXCR clone assembly, productive beta chains retained. Each CDR3 protein appears once, grouped with its most common genes and DNA. The sample contains around 340,000 distinct CDR3 sequences, 15% to 20% of them found a single time. The ten biggest clones cover about 12% of the sample. The material sequenced was peripheral blood. Receptor source: an adult man with Graves' ophthalmopathy.

This clonotype was found many times. This chain joins TRBV6-5 and TRBJ1-5; D is perhaps TRBD1 (6 bases). This CDR3 has 14 amino acids. Looked up from germline, CDR1 is MNHEY and CDR2 is SVGAGI. V lost 3 bases and J 6 bases, leaving 12 bases between the germline ends. The CDR3 DNA follows: TGTGCCAGCAGTTATTTGACAGGCCCTCAGCCCCAGCATTTT. It codes for CASSYLTGPQPQHF.

V is TRBV7-2 and J is TRBJ1-2; tentative D call: TRBD1 (5 bases). The germline gives CDR1 SGHTA, CDR2 FQGNSA. V was cut by 0 bases and J by 6 bases, with 17 bases left in between. This CDR3 has 16 residues. The CDR3 region is CASSLAQLRGGDGYTF. In DNA, the CDR3 is TGTGCCAGCAGCTTAGCCCAATTACGGGGGGGTGATGGCTACACCTTC.

The V call is TRBV6-1, the J call TRBJ1-2; 8 positions match TRBD1. J was trimmed by 5 bases and V by 6 bases; bases with no gene match: 5. The length of the CDR3 is 13 residues. Per the germline V gene, CDR1 is MNHNS and CDR2 is SASEGT. DNA for the CDR3: TGTGCCAGCAGCTCCAGGGGGCCATATGGCTACACCTTC. Amino acid sequence: CASSSRGPYGYTF.

Here the CDR3 reads CASSFWSETVIQYF. CDR3 bases: TGTGCCAGCAGTTTTTGGTCCGAGACAGTCATTCAGTACTTC. The chain is built from TRBV28 and TRBJ2-4; D might be TRBD1 (5 bases). This CDR3 is built from 14 residues. Germline V gene sequence: CDR1 MDHEN, CDR2 SYDVKM. V dropped 3 bases and J dropped 9 bases, with 15 bases sitting between them.

This clonotype was observed at least ten times. V gene TRBV6-5 combines with J gene TRBJ1-2, with 9 bases fitting TRBD1. Germline V gives CDR1 MNHEY, CDR2 SVGAGI. Trimming removed 2 bases from V and 6 bases from J; junction bases left unmatched: 13. The CDR3 length is 17 residues. This CDR3 is CASSYASRTGASDGYTF. CDR3 nucleotides: TGTGCCAGCAGTTACGCGTCTCGGACAGGGGCGAGTGATGGCTACACCTTC.

V is TRBV27 and J is TRBJ2-7; TRBD1 aligns across 11 bases. V was pared by 6 bases and J by 5 bases, with 9 bases of the junction left unmatched. The CDR3 contains 15 residues. Germline V gene data show CDR1 as MNHEY and CDR2 as SMNVEV (reference sequence). The CDR3 region is CASSPLRTGGHEQYF. The CDR3 DNA is TGTGCCAGCAGCCCTCTCCGGACAGGGGGCCACGAGCAGTACTTC.

The gene calls are TRBV6-1 and TRBJ1-3, with 7 bases matching TRBD1. The CDR3 is 15 amino acids. V shed 4 bases and J 1 base; nucleotides not matched to a gene: 4. Looked up from germline, CDR1 is MNHNS and CDR2 is SASEGT. The CDR3 DNA follows: TGTGCCAGCAGTGGGGCAGGGGGGTCTGGAAACACCATATATTTT. Its protein product is CASSGAGGSGNTIYF.

This clonotype was recorded at least ten times. This sequence joins TRBV28 and TRBJ1-1; possible D gene TRBD1, 5 bases. Germline values: CDR1 MDHEN, CDR2 SYDVKM. CDR3 length: 12 amino acids. The germline V and J ends were trimmed by 2 bases and 6 bases, with 7 bases remaining between them. The CDR3 DNA sequence: TGTGCCAGCAGTTTAGGGGGACCTGAAGCTTTCTTT. Translation gives CASSLGGPEAFF. The variable domain in full, completed from reference TRBV28 and TRBJ1-1, reads DVKVTQSSRYLVKRTGEKVFLECVQDMDHENMFWYRQDPGLGLRLIYFSYDVKMKEKGDIPEGYSVSREKKERFSLILESASTNQTSMYLCASSLGGPEAFFGQGTRLTVV.

The gene calls are TRBV6-1 and TRBJ1-6; 7 bases are shared with TRBD1. V gave up 6 bases and J gave up 9 bases; unmatched junction bases: 8. The CDR3 covers 14 residues. Germline V gene lookup returns CDR1 MNHNS and CDR2 SASEGT. The CDR3 bases are TGTGCCAGCAGGAAGACAGGGACAAGTTCACCCCTCCACTTT. Its translation: CASRKTGTSSPLHF.